This TCR beta chain was sequenced for a study of T cells in localized non-small cell lung cancer. Whole-study findings and limits: Of the tissues analyzed, uninvolved adjacent lung showed maximal T cell clonality, greater than tumor. Density of T cells in blood, when higher, went with longer overall survival.

Profiling relied on immunoSEQ multiplex PCR, and the TCRdb table lists in-frame clones only, not all of them. The sample carries roughly 50,000 clones, under 85% recorded once. The CDR3 sequence is 16 residues long. Germline CDR1 reads SGHRS; CDR2 reads YFSETQ. V lost 4 bases to trimming and J lost 7 bases; unmatched junction nucleotides: 7. About this clone: The antigen remains unidentified.

Here the sequenced sample was peripheral blood, taken before any cancer treatment. The chain combines TRBV5-1 with TRBJ2-2; TRBD2 matches 13 bases. The source of this sequence is a female donor at least 60 years old with stage II squamous cell lung carcinoma. CDR3 residues: CASSPLAGGQSGELFF. The CDR3 DNA is TGCGCCAGCAGCCCACTAGCGGGGGGGCAGAGCGGGGAGCTGTTTTTT.